The T cell receptor (beta chain) described here comes from a study of neurological immune-mediated disorders. Healthy controls consisted of blood bank volunteers in Maryland, USA. Sorted libraries drew on some 910,000 CD4+ or CD8+ T cells. The CDR3 length is 20 residues. Unmatched junction bases numbered 14, after V lost 7 bases and J lost 0 bases. Germline V gene data show CDR1 as SGHVS and CDR2 as FNYEAQ. A single record per CDR3 protein comes from TCRdb applying MiXCR to the 5' RACE reads. This table holds about 17,000 distinct CDR3 sequences, under 4% found once. Study-level points and caveats: Expansion of TCR clones was greatest in HTLV-1-associated myelopathy and smallest in multiple sclerosis, where it fell below that of healthy controls.

This clonotype was counted at least ten times. Its target is unknown. Material for sequencing was CD8+ T cells from blood. The rearrangement joins TRBV7-6 to TRBJ2-1, with 14 bases lining up with TRBD2. This receptor was obtained from a woman aged 40 to 50 in good health. The CDR3 nucleotides read TGTGCCAGCACCAGAATGAAAGGGACTAGCGGGAGTTCCTCCTACAATGAGCAGTTCTTC. Protein product: CASTRMKGTSGSSSYNEQFF.